This T cell receptor (beta chain) was sequenced in a study of shared clonotypes between healthy human individuals. The CDR3 runs to 16 residues. Trimming took off 1 base at V and 5 bases at J, with 18 bases between the two ends. CDR1 and CDR2 (germline): SGHRS, YFSETQ. TCRdb keeps only in-frame clones here, not all; method: immunoSEQ multiplex PCR. The table lists about 1.1 million clones, 60% to 85% of them singletons, with roughly 0.9% in the top ten. This sequence was found in a man aged 18 to 29 in good health. Some clones in this sample may be carry-over from other donors' samples. Material for sequencing was memory CD4+ T cells from PBMCs. Documented subset: CD45RA-negative fraction. This sequence joins TRBV5-1 and TRBJ2-5, with a weak D call TRBD1 (6 bases). Here the CDR3 reads CASSLRTGKKEETQYF. The CDR3 DNA follows: TGCGCCAGCAGCTTGAGAACAGGGAAAAAGGAGGAGACCCAGTACTTC.